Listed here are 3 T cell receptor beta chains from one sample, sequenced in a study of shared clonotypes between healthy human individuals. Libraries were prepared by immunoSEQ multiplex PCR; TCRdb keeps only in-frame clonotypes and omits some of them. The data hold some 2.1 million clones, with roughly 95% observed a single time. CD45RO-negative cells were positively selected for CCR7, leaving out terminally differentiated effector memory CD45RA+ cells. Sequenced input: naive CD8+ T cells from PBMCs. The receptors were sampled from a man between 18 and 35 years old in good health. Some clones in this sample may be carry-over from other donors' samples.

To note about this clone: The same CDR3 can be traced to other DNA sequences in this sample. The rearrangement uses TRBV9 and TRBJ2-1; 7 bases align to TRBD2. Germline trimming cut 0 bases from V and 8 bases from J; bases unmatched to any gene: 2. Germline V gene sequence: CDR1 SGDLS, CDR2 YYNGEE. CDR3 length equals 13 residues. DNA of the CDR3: TGTGCCAGCAGCGTAGCAGGGAGGGATGAGCAGTTCTTC. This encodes CASSVAGRDEQFF.

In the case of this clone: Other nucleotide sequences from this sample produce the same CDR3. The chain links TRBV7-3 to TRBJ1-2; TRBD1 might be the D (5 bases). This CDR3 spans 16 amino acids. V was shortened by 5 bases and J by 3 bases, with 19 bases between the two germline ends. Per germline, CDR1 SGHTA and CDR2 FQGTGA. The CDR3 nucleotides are TGTGCCAGCAGCCCCTACCCAGGGAGGAGTGACTATGGCTACACCTTC. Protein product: CASSPYPGRSDYGYTF.

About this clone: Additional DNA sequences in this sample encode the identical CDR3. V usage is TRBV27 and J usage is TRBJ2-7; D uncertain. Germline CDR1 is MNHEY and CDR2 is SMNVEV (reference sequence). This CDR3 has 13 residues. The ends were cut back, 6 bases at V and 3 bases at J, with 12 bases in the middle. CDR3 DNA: TGTGCCAGCAGCCTAGGTCCCTACTACGAGCAGTACTTC. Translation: CASSLGPYYEQYF.